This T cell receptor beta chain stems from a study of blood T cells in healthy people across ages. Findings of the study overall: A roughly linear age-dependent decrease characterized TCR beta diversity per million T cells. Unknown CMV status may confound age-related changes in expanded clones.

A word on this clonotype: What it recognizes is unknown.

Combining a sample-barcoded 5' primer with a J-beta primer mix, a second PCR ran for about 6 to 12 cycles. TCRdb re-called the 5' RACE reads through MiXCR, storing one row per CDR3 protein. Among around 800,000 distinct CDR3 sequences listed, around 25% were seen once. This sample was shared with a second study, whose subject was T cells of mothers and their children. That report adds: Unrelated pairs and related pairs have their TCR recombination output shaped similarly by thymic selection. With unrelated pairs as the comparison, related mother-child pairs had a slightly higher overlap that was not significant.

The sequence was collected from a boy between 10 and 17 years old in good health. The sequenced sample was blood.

The CDR3 reads CASSVENREGGNTIYF. Written as DNA, the CDR3 is TGTGCCAGCAGCGTAGAGAACAGGGAAGGCGGAAACACCATATATTTT. The chain couples TRBV9 to TRBJ1-3; D possibly corresponds to TRBD1 (6 bases). CDR3 length: 16 amino acids. With 0 bases removed from V and 4 bases from J, the gap between germline ends came to 14 bases. Per the germline V gene, CDR1 is SGDLS and CDR2 is YYNGEE.